These 10 T cell receptor beta chains originate from one sample sequenced in a study of cytomegalovirus exposure and HLA in healthy donors. The PCR had 60 Vbeta and 13 Jbeta primers. Assay: immunoSEQ multiplex PCR; the TCRdb copy retains only in-frame clones and omits some. The data show roughly 180,000 clones, over 80% seen once. The sequencing sample was made of PBMCs. The origin of the receptors is a girl between 10 and 17 years old in good health and CMV-seropositive.

In this sample, this clone turned up a few times. V usage is TRBV4-3 and J usage is TRBJ2-3; D may be TRBD1 (5 bases). Germline lookup yields CDR1 LGHNA and CDR2 YSLEER. The CDR3 has 15 residues. V was cut by 1 base and J by 4 bases, with 12 bases left in between. The CDR3 region is CASSQVIIGADTQYF. The CDR3 region has the DNA TGCGCCAGCAGCCAAGTCATCATAGGGGCAGATACGCAGTATTTT.

The chain employs TRBV19 and TRBJ1-2; TRBD1 agrees at 8 bases. Germline lookup yields CDR1 LNHDA and CDR2 SQIVND (reference sequence). The CDR3 sequence is 20 residues long. After removal of 1 base from V and 7 bases from J, the junction contained 23 bases not matched to a gene. DNA of the CDR3: TGTGCCAGTAGTATAGTGGGTCGAGGGACAGGAATAGGGAGGACGAGTGGCTACACCTTC. This encodes CASSIVGRGTGIGRTSGYTF.

The chain uses TRBV29-1 and TRBJ2-7; tentative D call: TRBD2 (6 bases). CDR3 length: 11 residues. Between the trimmed V and J ends, which lost 4 bases and 3 bases, there was a span of 7 bases. Germline V gene sequence: CDR1 SQVTM, CDR2 ANQGSEA. The CDR3 bases are TGCAGCGTTGTGGGGGGCTACGAGCAGTACTTC. Translating it yields CSVVGGYEQYF.

The CDR3 region has the DNA TGTGCCTGGAGTGTAGGCGGGAGGGCCACAGATACGCAGTATTTT. Translation: CAWSVGGRATDTQYF. The chain combines TRBV30 with TRBJ2-3, with 9 bases lining up with TRBD2. V lost 0 bases and J lost 2; bases outside the gene matches: 3. The germline V gene has CDR1 GTSNPN and CDR2 SVGIG (reference sequence). The CDR3 totals 15 residues.

This chain joins TRBV11-2 and TRBJ2-1; 9 bases agree with TRBD2. The CDR3 totals 17 residues. V lost 5 bases to trimming and J lost 6 bases; unmatched junction nucleotides: 14. Germline V gene data show CDR1 as SGHAT and CDR2 as FQNNGV. As DNA, the CDR3 is TGTGCCAGCAGCCCCATGACCCGACTAGCGGCCCGCAATGAGCAGTTCTTC. Translation: CASSPMTRLAARNEQFF.

This chain links TRBV10-2 with TRBJ2-3; tentatively, D is TRBD2 (6 bases). Germline CDR1 is WSHSY and CDR2 is SAAADI. This CDR3 region has 15 residues. The ends were cut back, 2 bases at V and 2 bases at J, with 11 bases in the middle. The CDR3 protein is CASSEAGTSTDTQYF. CDR3 bases: TGCGCCAGCAGTGAGGCCGGGACTTCCACAGATACGCAGTATTTT.

CDR3 sequence (DNA): TGTGCCTGGAGTTCAGCCTTCGGGGATGAGCAGTTCTTC. Translating it yields CAWSSAFGDEQFF. The chain links TRBV30 to TRBJ2-1; D perhaps matches TRBD2 (5 bases). The CDR3 loop spans 13 amino acids. V shed 2 bases and J shed 8 bases, with 13 bases lying between them. Germline CDR1 GTSNPN, CDR2 SVGIG (reference sequence). The variable domain in full, with the rest retrieved from reference TRBV30 and TRBJ2-1, is SQTIHQWPATLVQPVGSPLSLECTVEGTSNPNLYWYRQAAGRGLQLLFYSVGIGQISSEVPQNLSASRPQDRQFILSSKKLLLSDSGFYLCAWSSAFGDEQFFGPGTRLTVL.

The table lists this clone with a count of one. This chain links TRBV14 with TRBJ1-5; D is undetermined. Trimming left V 0 bases short and J 5 bases short, with 5 bases between. This CDR3 contains 13 residues. Germline CDR1 and CDR2: SGHDN and FVKESK. For the CDR3, the DNA is TGTGCCAGCAGCCAAGATTTATATCAGCCCCAGCATTTT. It translates to CASSQDLYQPQHF.

V usage is TRBV5-6 and J usage is TRBJ2-2; TRBD1 agrees at 11 bases. V was pared by 0 bases and J by 4 bases, with 11 bases of the junction left unmatched. The CDR3 runs 19 residues. The germline gives CDR1 SGHDT, CDR2 YYEEEE. The CDR3 is CASSLVIGQGAGGTGELFF. Written as DNA, the CDR3 is TGTGCCAGCAGCTTGGTGATTGGACAGGGGGCTGGGGGCACCGGGGAGCTGTTTTTT.

V is TRBV19 and J is TRBJ2-7; 10 positions agree with TRBD2. CDR1 and CDR2 (germline): LNHDA, SQIVND (reference sequence). V shed 5 bases, J shed 4 bases, and the junction held 11 bases outside the gene matches. This CDR3 is built from 16 residues. CDR3 protein: CASSVQPTGLAYEQYF. As DNA, the CDR3 is TGTGCCAGTAGTGTTCAACCAACGGGACTAGCGTACGAGCAGTACTTC.